This is a list of T cell receptor beta chains from one sample in a study of metastatic and nonmetastatic thyroid tumors. TCRdb reprocessed the PCR reads using MiXCR. The data show under 20,000 clones, approximately 23% seen once. The specimen sequenced was tumor tissue. Receptors were obtained from a female donor with papillary thyroid cancer or a benign thyroid nodule (not recorded which). Some clones in this sample may be carry-over from other donors' samples. Both conserved end residues are part of each CDR3. The D gene is left open where the match is weak. Size is omitted from some rows. Given values are once, few, many or a class for expanded clones.

clone_size	j_call	d_call	v_call	cdr3_aa	cdr3_nt
once	TRBJ1-4	-	TRBV30	CAWSENSEKLFF	TGTGCCTGGAGTGAAAATTCCGAAAAACTGTTTTTT
medium-sized	TRBJ2-7	-	TRBV19	CASSIGRASYEQYF	TGTGCCAGTAGTATAGGCCGGGCCTCCTACGAGCAGTACTTC
medium-sized	TRBJ1-3	TRBD1	TRBV20-1	CSATPPGGAHGNTIYF	TGCAGTGCTACCCCCCCAGGGGGCGCCCACGGAAACACCATATATTTT
-	TRBJ1-5	-	TRBV10-3	CAIGTGDSNQPQHF	TGTGCCATCGGGACGGGGGATAGCAATCAGCCCCAGCATTTT
few	TRBJ1-4	TRBD1	TRBV12-3/TRBV12-4	CASSDRATNEKLFF	TGTGCCAGCAGTGACAGGGCAACTAATGAAAAACTGTTTTTT
-	TRBJ2-7	-	TRBV28	CASSGLGQSSSSYEQYF	TGTGCCAGCAGTGGACTAGGACAGAGCTCGAGCTCCTACGAGCAGTACTTC
-	TRBJ2-5	TRBD2	TRBV5-1	CASSLGAAGAGETQYF	TGCGCCAGCAGCTTGGGAGCAGCGGGGGCAGGGGAGACCCAGTACTTC
few	TRBJ2-7	TRBD2	TRBV28	CASSPAGGSAYEQYF	TGTGCCAGCAGTCCCGCGGGAGGTTCCGCCTACGAGCAGTACTTC
few	TRBJ2-3	TRBD2	TRBV28	CASSFLAVTDTQYF	TGTGCCAGTAGCTTCCTAGCGGTAACAGATACGCAGTATTTT
many	TRBJ2-1	TRBD2	TRBV5-8	CASSLELAGGGSYNEQFF	TGTGCCAGCAGCTTGGAACTAGCGGGAGGCGGCTCCTACAATGAGCAGTTCTTC
-	TRBJ2-7	TRBD2	TRBV18	CASSPHSGPLSSYEQYF	TGTGCCAGCTCGCCCCATAGCGGGCCGTTAAGTTCCTACGAGCAGTACTTC
many	TRBJ2-7	TRBD1	TRBV19	CASSNRQGTEQYF	TGTGCCAGTAGTAACCGACAGGGGACCGAGCAGTACTTC
-	TRBJ2-4	TRBD2	TRBV5-6	CASSSLAGGLAKNIQYF	TGTGCCAGCAGCTCTCTAGCGGGAGGGTTAGCCAAAAACATTCAGTACTTC
medium-sized	TRBJ2-3	TRBD1	TRBV6-4	CASSDSTGGADTQYF	TGTGCCAGCAGTGACTCGACAGGGGGCGCAGATACGCAGTATTTT
many	TRBJ2-5	-	TRBV9	CASSVTPGRGGETQYF	TGTGCCAGCAGCGTCACGCCTGGCAGGGGTGGGGAGACCCAGTACTTC
-	TRBJ1-2	TRBD1	TRBV7-6	CASSRGQGADGYTF	TGTGCCAGCAGCCGGGGACAGGGGGCGGATGGCTACACCTTC
-	TRBJ2-3	-	TRBV11-3	CASSLAGGDTQYF	TGTGCCAGCAGCTTAGCTGGCGGCGATACGCAGTATTTT
few	TRBJ2-1	TRBD2	TRBV6-5	CASSYSGLGGYEQFF	TGTGCCAGCAGTTACTCGGGACTAGGCGGCTATGAGCAGTTCTTC
many	TRBJ2-3	-	TRBV20-1	CSARAPPGPVGGDTQYF	TGCAGTGCTAGAGCTCCCCCGGGGCCCGTCGGTGGAGATACGCAGTATTTT
few	TRBJ1-1	-	TRBV6-2/TRBV6-3	CASSYRAGYLSPAYTEDFF	TGTGCCAGCAGTTACAGGGCAGGGTACCTAAGCCCAGCCTACACTGAAGATTTCTTT
few	TRBJ1-3	-	TRBV6-2/TRBV6-3	CASSYSKELSDIRPGNTIYF	TGTGCCAGCAGTTACTCGAAAGAGCTCTCTGACATCCGCCCTGGAAACACCATATATTTT
medium-sized	TRBJ2-7	-	TRBV27	CASSPGVNEQYF	TGTGCCAGCAGTCCAGGGGTGAACGAGCAGTACTTC
-	TRBJ2-3	-	TRBV4-2	CASSQDRGNTDMQYF	TGTGCCAGCAGCCAAGATCGCGGGAACACAGATATGCAGTATTTT
many	TRBJ1-2	-	TRBV20-1	CSARDAVNYGYTF	TGCAGTGCTAGAGATGCAGTCAACTATGGCTACACCTTC
-	TRBJ1-2	-	TRBV5-1	CASSLSQGGYGYTF	TGCGCCAGCAGCTTGTCCCAGGGAGGATATGGCTACACCTTC
medium-sized	TRBJ2-7	-	TRBV6-1	CASGREGGSYEQYF	TGTGCCAGCGGGCGGGAAGGGGGTTCCTACGAGCAGTACTTC
few	TRBJ2-2	-	TRBV6-5	CASIYGQGGVTGELFF	TGTGCCAGCATTTACGGTCAGGGGGGAGTAACAGGGGAGCTGTTTTTT
many	TRBJ1-4	-	TRBV9	CASSVEASAEKLFF	TGTGCCAGCAGCGTAGAGGCGTCAGCGGAAAAACTGTTTTTT
-	TRBJ1-6	-	TRBV9	CASSITGNSPLHF	TGTGCCAGCAGTATAACAGGGAATTCACCCCTCCACTTT
many	TRBJ2-2	TRBD1	TRBV9	CASREDRGLTGELFF	TGTGCCAGCAGGGAGGACAGGGGGCTAACCGGGGAGCTGTTTTTT
many	TRBJ1-5	-	TRBV7-8	CASSLRGAGVDNQPQHF	TGTGCCAGCAGCTTAAGGGGGGCAGGGGTCGACAATCAGCCCCAGCATTTT
-	TRBJ2-7	-	TRBV6-2/TRBV6-3	CASSLGGGSYEQYF	TGTGCCAGCAGTTTAGGGGGTGGCTCCTACGAGCAGTACTTC
many	TRBJ2-3	TRBD1	TRBV19	CASSIERTGADTQYF	TGTGCCAGTAGTATAGAGAGGACAGGGGCAGATACGCAGTATTTT
-	TRBJ2-7	-	TRBV6-1	CASSRTDPYEQYF	TGTGCCAGCAGCCGGACAGACCCCTACGAGCAGTACTTC
-	TRBJ2-1	-	TRBV7-6	CASSLDPPSSYNEQFF	TGTGCCAGCAGCTTAGACCCTCCGAGCTCCTACAATGAGCAGTTCTTC
many	TRBJ2-5	TRBD1	TRBV29-1	CSVVQGETQYF	TGCAGCGTTGTACAGGGGGAGACCCAGTACTTC
few	TRBJ2-6	-	TRBV12-5	CASGLYWELSWANVLTF	TGTGCTAGTGGTTTGTATTGGGAACTCTCTTGGGCCAACGTCCTGACTTTC
few	TRBJ1-1	TRBD1	TRBV6-5	CASSLTGMGTEAFF	TGTGCCAGCAGTTTGACAGGGATGGGCACTGAAGCTTTCTTT
many	TRBJ1-2	-	TRBV7-8	CASSHGGGGGYTF	TGTGCCAGCAGCCACGGTGGGGGGGGTGGCTACACCTTC
-	TRBJ2-3	-	TRBV7-8	CASSLDFTDTQYF	TGTGCCAGCAGCTTGGATTTTACAGATACGCAGTATTTT
many	TRBJ2-7	TRBD2	TRBV20-1	CSARAGTSDYEQYF	TGCAGTGCTAGAGCCGGGACTAGCGATTACGAGCAGTACTTC
few	TRBJ1-2	TRBD1	TRBV19	CASSRRGQDYGYTF	TGTGCCAGTAGTAGGAGGGGGCAGGACTATGGCTACACCTTC
medium-sized	TRBJ2-1	TRBD2	TRBV11-3	CASSLELAGGTNEQFF	TGTGCCAGCAGCTTAGAGTTAGCGGGAGGCACCAATGAGCAGTTCTTC
few	TRBJ2-3	-	TRBV2	CASSVLDTQYF	TGTGCCAGCAGTGTGTTGGATACACAGTATTTT
medium-sized	TRBJ2-7	TRBD2	TRBV28	CASSSTPGTSLDEQYF	TGTGCCAGCAGTTCCACCCCGGGGACTAGCCTCGACGAGCAGTACTTC
many	TRBJ2-3	TRBD2	TRBV10-2	CASSPSGSRIDTQYF	TGCGCCAGCAGTCCTAGCGGGAGTCGTATAGATACGCAGTATTTT
medium-sized	TRBJ1-1	-	TRBV30	CASRGNTEAFF	TGTGCCTCACGGGGGAACACTGAAGCTTTCTTT
few	TRBJ2-3	TRBD1	TRBV9	CASSRQGRVWGTDTQYF	TGTGCCAGCAGTAGACAGGGTCGAGTATGGGGCACAGATACGCAGTATTTT
-	TRBJ2-7	TRBD1	TRBV30	CAWSVGGTGIWEQYF	TGTGCCTGGAGTGTAGGGGGGACAGGGATATGGGAGCAGTACTTC
medium-sized	TRBJ2-5	-	TRBV27	CASSLSVQETQYF	TGTGCCAGCAGTTTATCAGTACAAGAGACCCAGTACTTC
medium-sized	TRBJ2-7	TRBD1	TRBV6-6	CASSYSGQGAYEQYF	TGTGCCAGCAGTTACTCGGGACAGGGCGCCTACGAGCAGTACTTC
medium-sized	TRBJ2-3	-	TRBV6-4	CASSSGSTDTQYF	TGTGCCAGCAGTAGCGGGAGCACAGATACGCAGTATTTT
medium-sized	TRBJ2-7	-	TRBV20-1	CSARGLVEYEQYF	TGCAGTGCTAGAGGACTAGTCGAATACGAGCAGTACTTC
medium-sized	TRBJ1-1	TRBD1	TRBV3-1	CASQGGSELEAFF	TGTGCCAGCCAGGGGGGGTCCGAATTAGAAGCTTTCTTT
many	TRBJ2-7	-	TRBV5-1	CASSDQGEQYF	TGCGCCAGCAGCGATCAGGGCGAGCAGTACTTC